Sequencing of this T cell receptor (beta chain) was carried out in a study of regulatory T cells in long-lasting Graves disease. Study-wide results and limits: Favored gene segments in persistent disease were TRBV28, TRBJ1-2 and TRBJ2-5.

Through Arm-PCR of CDR3 regions and iRepertoire HTBI primers, TCR beta libraries were built. One entry per CDR3 protein, called by TCRdb with MiXCR from the multiplex PCR reads. This repertoire shows roughly 360,000 distinct CDR3 sequences, more than 20% found once; its top ten account for 25% to 30%. The CDR3 contains 14 residues. Per the germline V gene, CDR1 is SNHLY and CDR2 is FYNNEI. V gave up 8 bases and J gave up 6 bases; unmatched junction bases: 9. This clonotype was counted many times. What it recognizes is unknown. Time point denoted: persistent/refractory GD, antithyroid drugs over 5 years with positive TRAb. Isolated PBMC RNA provided the starting material for the TCR library.

The genes are TRBV2 and TRBJ2-7; TRBD2 aligns across 11 bases. The sample was peripheral blood mononuclear cells (PBMCs), taken when the disease was refractory, from a patient treated with antithyroid drugs. The clonotype was recovered from a woman in her 40s with Graves disease. The DNA for the CDR3 is TGTGCCAGCGGCAGACTAGCGGGAAGGTCCGAGCAGTACTTC. It codes for CASGRLAGRSEQYF.